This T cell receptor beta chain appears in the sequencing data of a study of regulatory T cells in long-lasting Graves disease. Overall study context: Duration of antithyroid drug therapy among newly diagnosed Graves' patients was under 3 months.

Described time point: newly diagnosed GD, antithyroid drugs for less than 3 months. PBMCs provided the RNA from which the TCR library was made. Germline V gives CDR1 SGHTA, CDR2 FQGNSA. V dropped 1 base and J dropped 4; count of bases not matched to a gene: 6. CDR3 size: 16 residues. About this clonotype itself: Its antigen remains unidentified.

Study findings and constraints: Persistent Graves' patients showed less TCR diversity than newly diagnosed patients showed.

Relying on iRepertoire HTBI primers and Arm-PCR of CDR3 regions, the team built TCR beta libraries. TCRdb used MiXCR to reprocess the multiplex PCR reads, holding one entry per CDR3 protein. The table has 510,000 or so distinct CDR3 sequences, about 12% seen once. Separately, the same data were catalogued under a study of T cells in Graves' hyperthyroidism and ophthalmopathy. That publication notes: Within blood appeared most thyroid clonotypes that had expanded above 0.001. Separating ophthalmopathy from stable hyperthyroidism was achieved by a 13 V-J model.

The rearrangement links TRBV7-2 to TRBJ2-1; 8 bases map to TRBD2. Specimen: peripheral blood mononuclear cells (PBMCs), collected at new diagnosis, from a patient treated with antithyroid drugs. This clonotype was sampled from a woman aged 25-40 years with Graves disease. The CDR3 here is CASSLGSGSTYNEQFF. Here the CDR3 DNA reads TGTGCCAGCAGCTTAGGAAGCGGGAGTACGTACAATGAGCAGTTCTTC.